What follows are 10 T cell receptor beta chains derived from one specimen sequenced in a study of CD8 T cells in Susac syndrome. Random-hexamer reverse transcription was applied to about 0.5 to 1 ug RNA. TCRdb itself ran the immunoSEQ multiplex PCR reads through MiXCR, one entry per CDR3 protein. The sample includes approximately 150,000 distinct CDR3 sequences, 85% to 95% of them seen just once. Sequencing was done on a sample of CD4+ T cells from PBMCs. The receptor source for this set is a human donor with multiple sclerosis.

The chain joins TRBV5-1 to TRBJ2-5, with 10 bases fitting TRBD2. J was trimmed by 2 bases and V by 4 bases; bases with no gene match: 8. The germline V gene encodes CDR1 SGHRS and CDR2 YFSETQ. CDR3 length equals 16 residues. The CDR3 protein is CASSLTLAGTQETQYF. CDR3 coding DNA: TGCGCCAGCAGCCTCACACTAGCGGGGACACAAGAGACCCAGTACTTC. Using reference TRBV5-1 and TRBJ2-5 for the parts outside the CDR3, the full variable domain is KAGVTQTPRYLIKTRGQQVTLSCSPISGHRSVSWYQQTPGQGLQFLFEYFSETQRNKGNFPGRFSGRQFSNSRSEMNVSTLELGDSALYLCASSLTLAGTQETQYFGPGTRLLVL.

V gene TRBV3-1 combines with J gene TRBJ2-7; TRBD1 matches at 10 bases. This CDR3 comprises 16 residues. In germline, CDR1 is LGHDT, CDR2 YNNKEL (reference sequence). V shed 7 bases, J shed 7 bases, and the junction held 16 bases outside the gene matches. CDR3 protein: CASTSRERQGAGEQYF. Here the CDR3 DNA reads TGTGCCAGCACCTCAAGGGAGAGACAGGGGGCCGGAGAGCAGTACTTC.

The chain is built from TRBV6-4 and TRBJ2-5; D could derive from TRBD1 or TRBD2 (5 bases each). Germline V gene sequence: CDR1 MRHNA, CDR2 SNTAGT. Between the trimmed V and J ends, which lost 5 bases and 5 bases, there was a span of 12 bases. CDR3 length: 13 amino acids. The CDR3 protein is CASSRDGGETQYF. The CDR3 DNA is TGTGCCAGCAGTAGGGACGGCGGGGAGACCCAGTACTTC.

The chain links TRBV20-1 to TRBJ2-3, with 9 positions matching TRBD2. The CDR3 contains 14 residues. Germline CDR1 reads DFQATT; CDR2 reads SNEGSKA (reference sequence). V shed 4 bases and J 3 bases; nucleotides not matched to a gene: 5. The CDR3: CSATPSGKTDTQYF. The CDR3 region has the DNA TGCAGTGCTACGCCTAGCGGGAAAACAGATACGCAGTATTTT.

The CDR3 nucleotides read TGCGCCAGCAGACCGACACAAACCTACGAGCAGTACTTC. Translation gives CASRPTQTYEQYF. V and J are TRBV5-1 and TRBJ2-7; D call uncertain. Looked up from germline, CDR1 is SGHRS and CDR2 is YFSETQ. The CDR3 sequence is 13 residues long. Trimming removed 5 bases from V and 2 bases from J, with 11 bases in between.

J is TRBJ2-7 and V is TRBV28, with 9 bases aligning to TRBD1. The CDR3 is made up of 14 amino acids. V gave up 6 bases and J gave up 6 bases; unmatched junction bases: 9. Germline assignment: CDR1 MDHEN and CDR2 SYDVKM. CDR3 in DNA: TGTGCCAGCAGAATGCCGGGACAGGGACGCGAGCAGTACTTC. This sequence encodes CASRMPGQGREQYF. Full variable domain (rest looked up from reference TRBV28 and TRBJ2-7): DVKVTQSSRYLVKRTGEKVFLECVQDMDHENMFWYRQDPGLGLRLIYFSYDVKMKEKGDIPEGYSVSREKKERFSLILESASTNQTSMYLCASRMPGQGREQYFGPGTRLTVT.

The chain uses TRBV12-3 or TRBV12-4 and TRBJ1-2; possible D gene TRBD1, 6 bases. The CDR3 spans 15 residues. With 2 bases removed from V and 4 bases from J, the gap between germline ends came to 14 bases. CDR3 in DNA: TGTGCCAGCAGTTTAAATCCAGGGGCGCCCTATGGCTACACCTTC. It codes for CASSLNPGAPYGYTF.

The chain is built from TRBV9 and TRBJ2-7; possibly TRBD1 for D (5 bases). Trimming left V 4 bases short and J 1 base short, with 15 bases between. The CDR3 consists of 15 residues. From germline, CDR1 is SGDLS and CDR2 YYNGEE. The CDR3 bases are TGTGCCAGCAGCCCTCATTCAGGGATTTCCTACGAGCAGTACTTC. The encoded protein is CASSPHSGISYEQYF.

This clonotype has only one observation. This rearrangement joins TRBV3-1 to TRBJ2-7; 9 nucleotides agree with TRBD2. This CDR3 comprises 13 residues. Germline V gene data show CDR1 as LGHDT and CDR2 as YNNKEL (reference sequence). Trimming took 1 base from V and 12 from J; bases not matched to a gene: 7. CDR3 DNA sequence: TGTGCCAGCAGCCAAGCAGCGGGAGGCGACCGGTACTTC. As protein: CASSQAAGGDRYF.

The chain links TRBV29-1 to TRBJ2-7; no firm D call. This CDR3 has 11 amino acids. The V gene's germline CDR1 is SQVTM and CDR2 ANQGSEA. Trimming cost V 5 bases and J 3 bases, with 8 bases left between them. CDR3 nucleotides: TGCAGCGTTAGCGACCTCTACGAGCAGTACTTC. Its translation: CSVSDLYEQYF.